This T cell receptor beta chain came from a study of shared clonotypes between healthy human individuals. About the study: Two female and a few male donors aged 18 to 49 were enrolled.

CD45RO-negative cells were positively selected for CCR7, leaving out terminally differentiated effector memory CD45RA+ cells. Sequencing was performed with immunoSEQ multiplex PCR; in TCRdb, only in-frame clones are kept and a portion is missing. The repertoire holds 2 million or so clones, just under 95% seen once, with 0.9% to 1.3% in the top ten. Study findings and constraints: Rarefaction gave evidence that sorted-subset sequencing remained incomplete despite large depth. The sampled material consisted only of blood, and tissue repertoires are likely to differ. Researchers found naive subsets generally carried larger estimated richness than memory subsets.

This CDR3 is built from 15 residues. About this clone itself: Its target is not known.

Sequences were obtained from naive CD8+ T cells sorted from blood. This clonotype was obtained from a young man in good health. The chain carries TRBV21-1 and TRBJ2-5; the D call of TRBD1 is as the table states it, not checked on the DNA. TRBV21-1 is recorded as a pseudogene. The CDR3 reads CASSNSDREQETQYF. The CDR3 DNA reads TGTGCCAGCAGCAACTCAGACAGGGAACAAGAGACCCAGTACTTC.